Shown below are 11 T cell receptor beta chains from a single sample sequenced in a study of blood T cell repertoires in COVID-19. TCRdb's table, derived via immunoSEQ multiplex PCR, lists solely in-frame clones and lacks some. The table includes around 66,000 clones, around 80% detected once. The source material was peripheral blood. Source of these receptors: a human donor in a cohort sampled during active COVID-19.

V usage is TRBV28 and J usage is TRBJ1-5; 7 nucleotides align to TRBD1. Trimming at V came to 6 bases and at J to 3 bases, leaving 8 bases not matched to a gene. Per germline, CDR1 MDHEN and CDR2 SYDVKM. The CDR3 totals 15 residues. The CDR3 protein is CASSPAGTVNQPQHF. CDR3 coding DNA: TGTGCCAGCAGCCCTGCCGGGACAGTCAATCAGCCCCAGCATTTT.

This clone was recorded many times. The CDR3 DNA reads TGTGCCAGCACCTTCGGGCTTCTAGCGGGAGTTGACAATGAGCAGTTCTTC. This sequence encodes CASTFGLLAGVDNEQFF. The V and J genes are TRBV2 and TRBJ2-1, with 10 bases aligning to TRBD2. The germline V gene encodes CDR1 SNHLY and CDR2 FYNNEI. CDR3 length: 17 amino acids. The J segment lost 5 bases and the V segment lost 7 bases, leaving 14 bases of the junction unmatched.

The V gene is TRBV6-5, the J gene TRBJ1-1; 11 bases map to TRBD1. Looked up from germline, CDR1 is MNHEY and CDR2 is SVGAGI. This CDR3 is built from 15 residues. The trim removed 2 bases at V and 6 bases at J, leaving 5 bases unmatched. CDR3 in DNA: TGTGCCAGCAGTTACATCCCGGGACAGGGGGCTGAAGCTTTCTTT. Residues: CASSYIPGQGAEAFF.

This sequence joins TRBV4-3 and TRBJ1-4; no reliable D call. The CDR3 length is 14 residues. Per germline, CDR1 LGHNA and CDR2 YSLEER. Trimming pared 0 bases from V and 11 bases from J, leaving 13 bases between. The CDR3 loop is CASSQDSSAGKLFF. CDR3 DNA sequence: TGCGCCAGCAGCCAAGATTCTTCGGCCGGGAAACTGTTTTTT.

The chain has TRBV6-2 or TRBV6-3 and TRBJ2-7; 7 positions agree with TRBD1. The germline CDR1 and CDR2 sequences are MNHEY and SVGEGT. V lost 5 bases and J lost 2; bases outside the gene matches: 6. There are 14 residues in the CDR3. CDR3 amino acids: CASSRPGTAYEQYF. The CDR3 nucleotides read TGTGCCAGCAGTCGGCCCGGGACAGCCTACGAGCAGTACTTC.

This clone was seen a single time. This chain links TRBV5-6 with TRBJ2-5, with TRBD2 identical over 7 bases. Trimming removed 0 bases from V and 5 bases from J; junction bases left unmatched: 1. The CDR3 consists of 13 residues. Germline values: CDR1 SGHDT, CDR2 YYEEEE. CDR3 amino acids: CASSLASGETQYF. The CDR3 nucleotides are TGTGCCAGCAGCTTGGCTAGCGGCGAGACCCAGTACTTC. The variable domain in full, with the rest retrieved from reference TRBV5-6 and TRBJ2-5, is DAGVTQSPTHLIKTRGQQVTLRCSPKSGHDTVSWYQQALGQGPQFIFQYYEEEERQRGNFPDRFSGHQFPNYSSELNVNALLLGDSALYLCASSLASGETQYFGPGTRLLVL.

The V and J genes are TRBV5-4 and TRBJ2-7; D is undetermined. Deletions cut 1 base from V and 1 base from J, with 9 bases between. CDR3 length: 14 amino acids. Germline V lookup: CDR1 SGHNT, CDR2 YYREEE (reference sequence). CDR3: CASSLMSVSYEQYF. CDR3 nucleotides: TGTGCCAGCAGCTTGATGTCAGTTTCCTACGAGCAGTACTTC.

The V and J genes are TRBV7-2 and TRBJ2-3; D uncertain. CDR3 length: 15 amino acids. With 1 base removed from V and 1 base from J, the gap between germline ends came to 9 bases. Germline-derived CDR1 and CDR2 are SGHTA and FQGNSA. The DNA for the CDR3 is TGTGCCAGCAGCTTAGTTAAACTACGCACAGATACGCAGTATTTT. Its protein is CASSLVKLRTDTQYF.

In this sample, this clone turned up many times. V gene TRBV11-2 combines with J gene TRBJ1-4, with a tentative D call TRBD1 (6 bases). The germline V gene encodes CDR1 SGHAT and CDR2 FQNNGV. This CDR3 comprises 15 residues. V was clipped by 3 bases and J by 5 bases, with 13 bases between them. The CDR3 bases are TGTGCCAGCAGCTTCGGCACAGGGATGAATGAAAAACTGTTTTTT. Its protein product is CASSFGTGMNEKLFF.

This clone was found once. The CDR3 region has the DNA TGCGCCAGCAGCTCGACACCGAACACCGGGGAGCTGTTTTTT. This encodes CASSSTPNTGELFF. The chain uses TRBV5-1 and TRBJ2-2, with D uncertain. Trimming stripped 3 bases from V and 0 bases from J, with 6 bases between. Germline CDR1 is SGHRS and CDR2 is YFSETQ. The CDR3 runs to 14 residues.

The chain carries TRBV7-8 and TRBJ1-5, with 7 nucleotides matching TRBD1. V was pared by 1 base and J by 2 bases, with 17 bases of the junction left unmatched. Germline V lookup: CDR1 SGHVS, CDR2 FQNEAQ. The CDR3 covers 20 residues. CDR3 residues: CASSLEGGRFGVLGNQPQHF. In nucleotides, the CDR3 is TGTGCCAGCAGCTTAGAAGGGGGCAGGTTCGGTGTCCTCGGCAATCAGCCCCAGCATTTT.